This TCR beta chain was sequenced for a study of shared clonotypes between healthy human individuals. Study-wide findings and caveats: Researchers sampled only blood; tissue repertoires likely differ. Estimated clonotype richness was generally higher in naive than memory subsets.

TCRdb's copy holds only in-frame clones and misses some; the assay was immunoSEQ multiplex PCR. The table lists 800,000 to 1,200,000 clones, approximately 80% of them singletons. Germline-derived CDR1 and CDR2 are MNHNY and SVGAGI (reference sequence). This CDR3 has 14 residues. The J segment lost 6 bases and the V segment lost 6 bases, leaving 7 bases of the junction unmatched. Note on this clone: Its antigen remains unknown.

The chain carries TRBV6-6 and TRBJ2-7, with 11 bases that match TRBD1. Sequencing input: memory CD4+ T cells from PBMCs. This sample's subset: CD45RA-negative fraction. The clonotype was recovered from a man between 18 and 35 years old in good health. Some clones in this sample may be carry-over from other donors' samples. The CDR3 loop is CASRTGTGGLEQYF. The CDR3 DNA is TGTGCCAGCAGAACCGGGACAGGGGGACTCGAGCAGTACTTC.